Each of the 19 T cell receptor beta chains below was sequenced from the same sample in a study of shared T cell receptors in the human thymus. Method: immunoSEQ multiplex PCR; TCRdb's copy keeps in-frame clones and lacks some. Seen here are hundreds of thousands of clones, around three quarters observed once, and the top ten hold about 0.014%. These same records also appear under a second study, on human thymus T cells.

The sample taken for sequencing was thymocytes. These TCRs come from a boy under two years old with a congenital heart defect.

This clone was detected only a few times. V gene TRBV14 combines with J gene TRBJ2-1; tentative D call: TRBD1 (6 bases). This CDR3 region has 14 residues. V was cut by 1 base and J by 15 bases, with 19 bases left in between. Germline V CDR1 and CDR2: SGHDN, FVKESK. The CDR3 reads CASSQGLGLQGPFF. The CDR3 DNA reads as TGTGCCAGCAGCCAAGGCCTAGGCTTGCAGGGGCCGTTCTTC.

The chain employs TRBV19 and TRBJ2-7; TRBD1 matches at 10 bases. Trimming took 5 bases from V and 5 from J; bases not matched to a gene: 9. This CDR3 has 15 amino acids. In germline, CDR1 is LNHDA, CDR2 SQIVND (reference sequence). CDR3 sequence (DNA): TGTGCCAGTAGTCAACGACAGGGGGCGGTGGACGAGCAGTACTTC. Translated, it gives CASSQRQGAVDEQYF.

The chain joins TRBV7-6 to TRBJ1-5; 11 nucleotides agree with TRBD1. This CDR3 comprises 16 residues. Germline CDR1 reads SGHVS; CDR2 reads FNYEAQ. Losses at the gene ends were 1 base for V and 5 bases for J; bases not matched to a gene: 4. The CDR3: CASSLGTGGADQPQHF. The CDR3 coding sequence is TGTGCCAGCAGCTTAGGGACAGGGGGCGCGGATCAGCCCCAGCATTTT. Full variable domain (remainder filled in from reference TRBV7-6 and TRBJ1-5): GAGVSQSPRYKVTKRGQDVALRCDPISGHVSLYWYRQALGQGPEFLTYFNYEAQQDKSGLPNDRFSAERPEGSISTLTIQRTEQRDSAMYRCASSLGTGGADQPQHFGDGTRLSIL.

The gene calls are TRBV14 and TRBJ2-1; D might be TRBD1 (6 bases). This CDR3 is built from 17 residues. Germline V lookup: CDR1 SGHDN, CDR2 FVKESK. The V and J ends lost 4 bases and 5 bases respectively, with 21 bases between them. The CDR3 coding sequence is TGTGCCAGCAGCCCTGCCGGGACACCTGAATCCGACAATGAGCAGTTCTTC. Translating gives CASSPAGTPESDNEQFF.

The rearrangement joins TRBV21-1 to TRBJ2-7; the table's D call, TRBD1, has no DNA check behind it. TRBV21-1 is shown as a pseudogene. The CDR3 loop spans 14 amino acids. The CDR3 DNA follows: TGTGCCAGCAGCAACTACAGGAGTAGCTACGAGCAGTACTTC. It translates to CASSNYRSSYEQYF.

The V call is TRBV6-5, the J call TRBJ2-5, with 9 bases fitting TRBD1. V shed 6 bases and J 4 bases; nucleotides not matched to a gene: 3. Germline V gives CDR1 MNHEY, CDR2 SVGAGI. The CDR3 spans 13 residues. The CDR3 DNA is TGTGCCAGCAGGGACAGGGGAGGAGAGACCCAGTACTTC. It codes for CASRDRGGETQYF.

The J gene is TRBJ1-2, the V gene TRBV28; tentative D call: TRBD1 (5 bases). The V gene's germline CDR1 is MDHEN and CDR2 SYDVKM. V was pared by 2 bases and J by 0 bases, with 13 bases between. CDR3 length: 16 amino acids. The CDR3 reads CASSLPGHKANYGYTF. The CDR3 bases are TGTGCCAGCAGTTTACCCGGACATAAGGCTAACTATGGCTACACCTTC.

The sample holds a few counts of this clone. The chain uses TRBV29-1 and TRBJ2-1; 13 bases align to TRBD2. V trimming: 5 bases; J trimming: 5 bases; junction bases outside the gene matches: 6. The CDR3 sequence is 15 residues long. Germline CDR1 SQVTM, CDR2 ANQGSEA. The CDR3 region has the DNA TGCAGCGTTCGACTAGCGGGAGGCCTCAACAATGAGCAGTTCTTC. Translated: CSVRLAGGLNNEQFF.

This chain links TRBV5-1 with TRBJ1-5, with D perhaps TRBD1 (5 bases). V gave up 4 bases and J gave up 2 bases, with 10 bases separating them. The CDR3 is made up of 14 amino acids. The germline V gene encodes CDR1 SGHRS and CDR2 YFSETQ. The CDR3 spells CASSPGLGNQPQHF. In nucleotides, the CDR3 is TGCGCCAGCAGCCCAGGGTTGGGCAATCAGCCCCAGCATTTT.

The V and J genes are TRBV11-1 and TRBJ1-5, with TRBD1 matching 7 bases. The CDR3 spans 15 residues. With V trimmed by 1 base and J by 6 bases, 6 bases remained unmatched. Per the germline V gene, CDR1 is SGHAT and CDR2 is FQDESV (reference sequence). This CDR3 is CASSLGGGSGQPQHF. In DNA, the CDR3 is TGTGCCAGCAGCTTAGGAGGGGGCTCGGGTCAGCCCCAGCATTTT.

V gene TRBV28 combines with J gene TRBJ2-1; 8 nucleotides match TRBD1. J lost 5 bases, V lost 3 bases, and 3 bases had no gene match. The CDR3 runs to 14 residues. Germline CDR1 and CDR2: MDHEN and SYDVKM. CDR3 sequence (DNA): TGTGCCAGCAGTTTGTTGGGACAGGACAATGAGCAGTTCTTC. Protein sequence: CASSLLGQDNEQFF.

This clone turned up a few times. The V call is TRBV14, the J call TRBJ2-7; 9 bases agree with TRBD1. The CDR3 covers 16 residues. Germline V lookup: CDR1 SGHDN, CDR2 FVKESK. After removal of 0 bases from V and 2 bases from J, the junction contained 5 bases not matched to a gene. The CDR3 reads CASSQERTGAPYEQYF. CDR3 DNA sequence: TGTGCCAGCAGCCAAGAAAGGACAGGGGCGCCCTACGAGCAGTACTTC.

The chain uses TRBV10-3 and TRBJ1-1; 7 positions agree with TRBD1. The CDR3 runs to 17 residues. The V gene's germline CDR1 is ENHRY and CDR2 SYGVKD. The V gene end was trimmed by 4 bases and the J gene end by 0 bases; junction bases not matched to a gene: 11. The CDR3: CAISAPDREGMNTEAFF. The CDR3 coding sequence is TGTGCCATCAGTGCCCCAGACAGGGAAGGCATGAACACTGAAGCTTTCTTT.

The CDR3 reads CAISEAPGLDGETQYF. CDR3 DNA: TGTGCCATCAGTGAGGCTCCGGGACTAGACGGAGAGACCCAGTACTTC. The chain is built from TRBV10-3 and TRBJ2-5; 8 nucleotides align to TRBD2. The CDR3 consists of 16 residues. V shed 2 bases and J 4 bases; nucleotides not matched to a gene: 9. Germline-derived CDR1 and CDR2 are ENHRY and SYGVKD.

The genes are TRBV7-9 and TRBJ1-4, with D unclear. The CDR3 has 17 residues. Germline-derived CDR1 and CDR2 are SEHNR and FQNEAQ (reference sequence). The germline V and J ends were trimmed by 5 bases and 7 bases, with 23 bases remaining between them. CDR3 sequence (DNA): TGTGCCAGCAGCCCACCGGACGGCTTGGATGAGGGTGAAAAACTGTTTTTT. It yields the protein CASSPPDGLDEGEKLFF.

The V gene is TRBV5-6, the J gene TRBJ2-1, with 7 bases aligning to TRBD2. The V segment lost 4 bases and the J segment 5 bases; nucleotides outside the gene matches: 15. Germline CDR1 is SGHDT and CDR2 is YYEEEE. This CDR3 is built from 17 residues. CDR3 in DNA: TGTGCCAGCAGCCCCCCTCCTGGCTCTAGCGGAAACAATGAGCAGTTCTTC. It encodes CASSPPPGSSGNNEQFF. Based on the CDR3 plus reference TRBV5-6 and TRBJ2-1, the full variable domain is DAGVTQSPTHLIKTRGQQVTLRCSPKSGHDTVSWYQQALGQGPQFIFQYYEEEERQRGNFPDRFSGHQFPNYSSELNVNALLLGDSALYLCASSPPPGSSGNNEQFFGPGTRLTVL.

This chain connects TRBV10-3 to TRBJ2-2, with a tentative D call TRBD2 (6 bases). Germline V gene lookup returns CDR1 ENHRY and CDR2 SYGVKD. CDR3 size: 15 residues. Trimming removed 9 bases from V and 1 base from J, with 15 bases in between. CDR3 sequence reads: CAISAEGGNTGELFF. CDR3 DNA: TGTGCCATTTCTGCGGAGGGCGGGAACACCGGGGAGCTGTTTTTT.

V usage is TRBV28 and J usage is TRBJ2-7; 10 bases fit TRBD1. J gave up 0 bases and V 4 bases, and 3 bases lay outside the gene matches. The CDR3 sequence is 15 residues long. Germline V lookup: CDR1 MDHEN, CDR2 SYDVKM. CDR3 DNA: TGTGCCAGCAGTTCCGGGACAGGGGTCTCCTACGAGCAGTACTTC. Encoded protein: CASSSGTGVSYEQYF.

This clone was seen a single time. The chain carries TRBV7-2 and TRBJ1-1; D not certain. The V gene lost 5 bases and the J gene lost 4 bases, with 11 bases spanning the gap. CDR1 and CDR2 from the germline V gene are SGHTA and FQGNSA. This CDR3 is built from 13 residues. The chain's CDR3 is CASSLNGGTEAFF. The CDR3 bases are TGTGCCAGCAGCCTTAACGGCGGCACTGAAGCTTTCTTT. The variable domain in full, completed from reference TRBV7-2 and TRBJ1-1, reads GAGVSQSPSNKVTEKGKDVELRCDPISGHTALYWYRQSLGQGLEFLIYFQGNSAPDKSGLPSDRFSAERTGGSVSTLTIQRTQQEDSAVYLCASSLNGGTEAFFGQGTRLTVV.